Listed below are T cell receptor beta chains from one sample, sequenced in a study of blood T cells in healthy people across ages. TCRdb recomputed calls from the 5' RACE reads with MiXCR, one row per CDR3 protein. There are 1.5 million or so distinct CDR3 sequences in the sample; around 42% occur only once, and 7.9% lies in the top ten. The sample consisted of blood. These TCRs come from a young woman in good health. CDR3s include the opening cysteine and the closing phenylalanine or tryptophan. A D gene is named only where the DNA matches it firmly. The listing skips clone size in some rows; elsewhere it reads once, few, many or a size class.

CDR3nt | CDR3aa | d_gene | abundance | j_gene | v_gene
TGTGCCATCAGTGAGTCCCTTTTACAGGGGGCAAGGCACAATGAGCAGTTCTTC | CAISESLLQGARHNEQFF | TRBD1 | few | TRBJ2-1 | TRBV10-3
TGTGCCTGGAGTGTGCCCCGCCAGAATAACTATGGCTACACCTTC | CAWSVPRQNNYGYTF | - | - | TRBJ1-2 | TRBV30
TGTGCCAGCAGAGAGACTAGCGGGATCCCCTACGAGCAGTACTTC | CASRETSGIPYEQYF | TRBD2 | - | TRBJ2-7 | TRBV6-2/TRBV6-3
TGCAGCGACGGGACTAGCGGTTACAATGAGCAGTTCTTC | CSDGTSGYNEQFF | TRBD2 | few | TRBJ2-1 | TRBV29-1
TGCAGCGTTGTAACTAGCGGCAATGAGCAGTACTTC | CSVVTSGNEQYF | TRBD2 | - | TRBJ2-7 | TRBV29-1
TGTGCCAGCAGTGACTCGGGAGGCAATGAGCAGTTCTTC | CASSDSGGNEQFF | TRBD2 | few | TRBJ2-1 | TRBV6-1
TGTGCCAGCAGCCAAGCCCACGAACAGTCCCACGAGCAGTACTTC | CASSQAHEQSHEQYF | - | - | TRBJ2-7 | TRBV4-2
TGTGCCAGCAGAGATCAGAGAAGGACAGCCCAAGAGACCCGGTACTTC | CASRDQRRTAQETRYF | - | - | TRBJ2-5 | TRBV6-1
TGTGCCAGCAGTAAACCACAGGGGGCGGCGAGGGAGAATGAGCAGTTCTTC | CASSKPQGAARENEQFF | TRBD1 | - | TRBJ2-1 | TRBV28
TGTGCCAGCAGTATGCAATTAGGGCTTGATGGCAACACCTTC | CASSMQLGLDGNTF | - | - | TRBJ1-2 | TRBV2
TGTGCCAGCGGACGGAGGGCAGTTCCCTACGAGCAGTACTTC | CASGRRAVPYEQYF | - | few | TRBJ2-7 | TRBV6-5
TGTGCCATCAGTGAGTCCGCTGGCCTGGGGGGCATTCAGTACTTC | CAISESAGLGGIQYF | - | few | TRBJ2-4 | TRBV10-3
TGTGCCAGCAGTTGCGGGACTAGCGGGAGTTCAATCCTATACGAGCAGTACTTC | CASSCGTSGSSILYEQYF | TRBD2 | - | TRBJ2-7 | TRBV6-5
TGCAGTGCTAGAGTAGTCGGATACTACGAGCAGTACTTC | CSARVVGYYEQYF | - | - | TRBJ2-7 | TRBV20-1
TGTGCCAGCAGCTACAGGGATACTCTGGAGACCCAGTACTTC | CASSYRDTLETQYF | - | - | TRBJ2-5 | TRBV3-1
TGTGCCTGGAGTGTACGGGGCTATGAAGCTTTCTTT | CAWSVRGYEAFF | - | - | TRBJ1-1 | TRBV30
TGTGCCAGCAGCTTATCAGGAACTGCTAACTATGGCTACACCTTC | CASSLSGTANYGYTF | - | - | TRBJ1-2 | TRBV7-2
TGTGCCAGCAGTATAACAGGGGCCAAAAACATTCAGTACTTC | CASSITGAKNIQYF | - | few | TRBJ2-4 | TRBV27
TGCAGTGGTCTAGCGGCCAACCAAGAGACCCAGTACTTC | CSGLAANQETQYF | TRBD2 | - | TRBJ2-5 | TRBV20-1
TGTGCCAGCAGTTCCCCATTCGGCGACTATGGCTACACCTTC | CASSSPFGDYGYTF | - | - | TRBJ1-2 | TRBV6-5
TGTGCCTGGAGTATTGGGCCCTACGAGCAGTACTTC | CAWSIGPYEQYF | - | - | TRBJ2-7 | TRBV30
TGCAGCGTTGAAAGGGGACAGGGCGACATTCAGTACTTC | CSVERGQGDIQYF | TRBD1 | - | TRBJ2-4 | TRBV29-1
TGCAGTCGGGCCCGGTTCTACAATGAGCAGTACTTC | CSRARFYNEQYF | - | - | TRBJ2-7 | TRBV20-1
TGTGCCAGCAGTGAGGACGGGCGACATCTCCCCTACGAGCAGTACTTC | CASSEDGRHLPYEQYF | - | - | TRBJ2-7 | TRBV6-1
TGTGCCAGCAGCCCCTATTCCTCATTCGGGGGGCCTTCCTACAATGAGCAGTTCTTC | CASSPYSSFGGPSYNEQFF | - | - | TRBJ2-1 | TRBV7-9
TGCAGTGCCGGGGGCCAAGGAGAGACCCAGTTCTTC | CSAGGQGETQFF | - | - | TRBJ2-1 | TRBV20-1
TGCAGTGCTAGAGATCGGGGGGGAGAGACCCAGTACTTC | CSARDRGGETQYF | TRBD2 | - | TRBJ2-5 | TRBV20-1
TGTGCCAGCACCGCACATGGGGGGAGCAATCAGCCCCAGCATTTT | CASTAHGGSNQPQHF | - | many | TRBJ1-5 | TRBV12-3/TRBV12-4
TGTGCCAGCAGCTTAGGGACTGTAAGCCCCTACAATGAGCAGTTCTTC | CASSLGTVSPYNEQFF | - | - | TRBJ2-1 | TRBV3-1
TGTGCCAGCAGTTCGGCTAGCGGGAGGATATACAATGAGCAGTACTTC | CASSSASGRIYNEQYF | TRBD2 | - | TRBJ2-7 | TRBV28
TGTGCCATCAGTGCTTATAGCGGGAGGGCGGGGGAGCAGTACTTC | CAISAYSGRAGEQYF | TRBD2 | - | TRBJ2-7 | TRBV10-3
TGTGCCAGCAGCCAAGATATTTGGGGACCAAATCGCTACAATGAGCAGTTCTTC | CASSQDIWGPNRYNEQFF | - | - | TRBJ2-1 | TRBV4-2
TGTGCCAGCAGTTTCGGGACAGGGGGCTATCAGCCCCAGCATTTT | CASSFGTGGYQPQHF | TRBD1 | - | TRBJ1-5 | TRBV12-3/TRBV12-4
TGTGCCAGCAGCCTTCTCGCCACGTCGGCAGATACGCAGTATTTT | CASSLLATSADTQYF | - | few | TRBJ2-3 | TRBV7-9
TGTGCCAGCAATTCAACTCGACAGTTCCAAGAGACCCAGTACTTC | CASNSTRQFQETQYF | - | - | TRBJ2-5 | TRBV12-3/TRBV12-4
TGTGCCAGCAGCTTAAGGTCCAGGGGGCGCTCGCCTGAAGCTTTCTTT | CASSLRSRGRSPEAFF | TRBD1 | few | TRBJ1-1 | TRBV7-2
TGTGCCAGCAGCCCCCTGACTGGCGGGGTCACAAATACGCAGTATTTT | CASSPLTGGVTNTQYF | - | - | TRBJ2-3 | TRBV5-8
TGTGCCAGCAGCGGAGAGATTACTTTGGGACAGGGCGATGAGCAGTACTTC | CASSGEITLGQGDEQYF | TRBD1 | once | TRBJ2-5 | TRBV7-9
TGTGCCAGCGCTCCCCAGCCCGCGAATGAAAAACTGTTTTTT | CASAPQPANEKLFF | - | few | TRBJ1-4 | TRBV12-3/TRBV12-4